This T cell receptor beta chain was sequenced during a study of blood T cells in healthy people across ages. Broader study findings: TCR beta diversity, measured per million T cells, fell in a roughly linear way with age.

The use of a sample-barcoded 5' primer and a J-beta primer mix characterized a second PCR of 7 to 11 cycles. Every cDNA molecule carried a tag from a template-switch adaptor bearing 12 random nucleotides. MiXCR was run by TCRdb on the 5' RACE reads, yielding one entry per CDR3 protein. The sample has nearly 800,000 distinct CDR3 sequences, just under 25% seen once. This clonotype turned up a few times. Its matching antigen is unknown. The CDR3 consists of 15 residues. The trim removed 5 bases at V and 7 bases at J, leaving 6 bases unmatched. Germline V gene sequence: CDR1 SGHTA, CDR2 FQGNSA. These data also featured in a second study, about T cells of mothers and their children. That work adds: Three mothers and their six children, all healthy Caucasians, donated. Relative to unrelated pairs, biologically related mother-child dyads exhibited marginally greater, non-significant overlap.

The sample consisted of blood. The source is a boy younger than 18 in good health. The chain combines TRBV7-2 with TRBJ1-6, with TRBD1 identical over 9 bases. The CDR3 protein is CASSLGTGTNSPLHF. DNA of the CDR3: TGTGCCAGCAGCCTCGGGACAGGGACCAATTCACCCCTCCACTTT.